The 6 T cell receptor beta chains reported below all come from one sample, sequenced in a study of resident and recirculating memory T cells in vitiligo. Here immunoSEQ multiplex PCR was the method, and the copy in TCRdb shows in-frame clones only, minus some. The data show 65,000 to 80,000 clones, about 92% seen once. The sequencing sample was made of blood. These receptors originate from a male donor with vitiligo.

This clone was seen more than once but under ten times. V gene TRBV15 combines with J gene TRBJ1-1; a possible D gene is TRBD1 (5 bases). CDR1 is LNHNV, CDR2 YYDKDF, per germline (reference sequence). Trimming left V 2 bases short and J 8 bases short, with 18 bases between. The CDR3 covers 15 residues. In nucleotides, the CDR3 is TGTGCCACCAGCAGACCCACCTCAGGGAAAGCCGAAGCTTTCTTT. Its translation is CATSRPTSGKAEAFF.

The chain joins TRBV28 to TRBJ2-7; no clear D. V gave up 1 base and J gave up 0 bases, with 16 bases separating them. The CDR3 consists of 17 residues. Looked up from germline, CDR1 is MDHEN and CDR2 is SYDVKM. Here the CDR3 reads CASSLFLGLRSSYEQYF. Written as DNA, the CDR3 is TGTGCCAGCAGTTTATTCCTCGGCTTAAGGAGCTCCTACGAGCAGTACTTC.

The chain combines TRBV9 with TRBJ1-4, with D possibly matching TRBD1 (6 bases). CDR1 and CDR2 (germline): SGDLS, YYNGEE. This CDR3 is built from 16 residues. The V gene lost 3 bases and the J gene lost 6 bases, with 18 bases spanning the gap. The chain's CDR3 is CASSEESGVPYEKLFF. In nucleotides, the CDR3 is TGTGCCAGCAGCGAAGAATCAGGGGTCCCCTATGAAAAACTGTTTTTT.

The gene calls are TRBV7-7 and TRBJ2-5, with no clear D. The CDR3 is 13 amino acids. CDR1 and CDR2 (germline): SSHAT, FNYEAQ (reference sequence). V was cut by 5 bases and J by 5 bases, with 12 bases left in between. CDR3 in DNA: TGTGCCAGCAGCACACTACCATTGGAGACCCAGTACTTC. Its protein is CASSTLPLETQYF. Supplemented by reference TRBV7-7 and TRBJ2-5, the full variable domain reads GAGVSQSPRYKVTKRGQDVTLRCDPISSHATLYWYQQALGQGPEFLTYFNYEAQPDKSGLPSDRFSAERPEGSISTLTIQRTEQRDSAMYRCASSTLPLETQYFGPGTRLLVL.

V is TRBV20-1 and J is TRBJ2-2; the D is unclear. Germline values: CDR1 DFQATT, CDR2 SNEGSKA (reference sequence). CDR3 length: 11 residues. V was trimmed by 0 bases and J by 8 bases, leaving 4 bases between them. The CDR3 coding sequence is TGCAGTGCTAGAGATCTAGGGGAGCTGTTTTTT. Translating gives CSARDLGELFF.

This chain joins TRBV28 and TRBJ2-7, with 8 bases identical to TRBD2. Germline loops: CDR1 MDHEN, CDR2 SYDVKM. V lost 3 bases and J lost 2; bases outside the gene matches: 12. This CDR3 comprises 17 residues. CDR3 in amino acids: CASSFGPDASGPYEQYF. CDR3 DNA: TGTGCCAGCAGTTTCGGGCCTGATGCTAGCGGGCCCTACGAGCAGTACTTC.